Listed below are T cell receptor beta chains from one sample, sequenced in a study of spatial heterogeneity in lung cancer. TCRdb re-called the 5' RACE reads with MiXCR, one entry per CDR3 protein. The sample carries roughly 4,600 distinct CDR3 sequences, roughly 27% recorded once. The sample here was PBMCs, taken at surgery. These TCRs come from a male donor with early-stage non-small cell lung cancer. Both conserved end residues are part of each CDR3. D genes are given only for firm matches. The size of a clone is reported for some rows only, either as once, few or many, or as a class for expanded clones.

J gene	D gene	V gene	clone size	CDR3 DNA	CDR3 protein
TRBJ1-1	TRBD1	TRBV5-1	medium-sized	TGCGCCAGCAGCTGGAAGACAGGGCATGGGGACACTGAAGCTTTCTTT	CASSWKTGHGDTEAFF
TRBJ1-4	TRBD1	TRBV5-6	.	TGTGCCAGCAGCTTGGGAGACAGGGGCTTGGAGGAAAAACTGTTTTTT	CASSLGDRGLEEKLFF
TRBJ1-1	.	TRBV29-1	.	TGCAGCGTTGTCCGACCCGGGGCTGAAGCTTTCTTT	CSVVRPGAEAFF
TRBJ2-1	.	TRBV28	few	TGTGCCAGCAGTTTTGGGGGACTGACCTACAATGAGCAGTTCTTC	CASSFGGLTYNEQFF
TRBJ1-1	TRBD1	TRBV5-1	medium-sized	TGCGCCAGCAGCGGATTAGGACAGGCGACTGAAGCTTTCTTT	CASSGLGQATEAFF
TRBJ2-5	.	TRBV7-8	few	TGTGCCAGCAGCTCCAAGTACCAAGAGACCCAGTACTTC	CASSSKYQETQYF
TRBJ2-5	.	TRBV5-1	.	TGCGCCAGCAGCTTGCCAGGGAAAGAGACCCAGTACTTC	CASSLPGKETQYF
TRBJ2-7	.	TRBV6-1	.	TGTGCCAGCAGTGAGCAGCTCCTTCAGTACGAGCAGTACTTC	CASSEQLLQYEQYF
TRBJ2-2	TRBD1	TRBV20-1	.	TGCAGTGCTTGGACAGGCGACACCGGGGAGCTGTTTTTT	CSAWTGDTGELFF
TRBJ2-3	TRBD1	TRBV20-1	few	TGCAGTGCCCCGACAGGGGGTTCCACAGATACGCAGTATTTT	CSAPTGGSTDTQYF
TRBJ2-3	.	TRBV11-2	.	TGTGCCAGCAGCGCTCCGCGAAGGAGGAGATCTTGGTATTTT	CASSAPRRRRSWYF
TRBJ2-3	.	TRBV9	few	TGTGCCAGCAGCGGTGACTGGAGGGCAGATACGCAGTATTTT	CASSGDWRADTQYF
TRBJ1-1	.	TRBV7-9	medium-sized	TGTGCCAGCAGCCCACAGACGGGGAATGAAGCTTTCTTT	CASSPQTGNEAFF
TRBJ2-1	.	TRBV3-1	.	TGTGCCAGCAGCCAAATGTACGGACAGAACAATGAGCAGTTCTTC	CASSQMYGQNNEQFF
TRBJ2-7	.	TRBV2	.	TGTGCCAGCAGTGTTTACAGGGCAGGTTACGAGCAGTACTTC	CASSVYRAGYEQYF
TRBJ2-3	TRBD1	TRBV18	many	TGTGCCAGCTCAACATGGGGACAGGGGAAAGATACGCAGTATTTT	CASSTWGQGKDTQYF
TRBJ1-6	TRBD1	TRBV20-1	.	TGCAGTGCTGGAGCAGGGGGCGATTCACCCCTCCACTTT	CSAGAGGDSPLHF
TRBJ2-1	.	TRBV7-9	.	TGTGCCAGCAGCCCCCGAACAGGGGAGGGGTACAATGAGCAGTTCTTC	CASSPRTGEGYNEQFF
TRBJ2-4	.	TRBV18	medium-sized	TGTGCCAGCTCACCGACTAGTCGCTGGGGCATTCAGTACTTC	CASSPTSRWGIQYF
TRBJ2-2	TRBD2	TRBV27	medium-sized	TGTGCCAGCAGTTTATCGGGCGGGGGAGGCACCGGGGAGCTGTTTTTT	CASSLSGGGGTGELFF
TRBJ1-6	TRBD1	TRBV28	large	TGTGCCAGCAGTTTCGGCAGGGGGGGGAATTCACCCCTCCACTTT	CASSFGRGGNSPLHF
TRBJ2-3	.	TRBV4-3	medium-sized	TGCGCCAGCAGCCAAGATTTGAAGGGCACAGATACGCAGTATTTT	CASSQDLKGTDTQYF
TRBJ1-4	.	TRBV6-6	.	TGTGCCAGTACACTAGCAACTAATGAAAAACTGTTTTTT	CASTLATNEKLFF
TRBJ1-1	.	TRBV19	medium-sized	TGTGCCAGTAGTATTCGACTGCCCATTGTCCCCACTGAAGCTTTCTTT	CASSIRLPIVPTEAFF
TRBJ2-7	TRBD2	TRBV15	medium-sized	TGTGCCACCAGCAGAGGGGGACTAGTAGCGGGGCAGTACTTC	CATSRGGLVAGQYF
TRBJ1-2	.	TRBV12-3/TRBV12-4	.	TGTGCCAGCAGTTTCGGGAGCAACTATGGCTACACCTTC	CASSFGSNYGYTF
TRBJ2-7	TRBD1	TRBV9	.	TGTGCCAGCAGCCCCACGGACAGGGGCGGTAGGGGCGAGCAGTACTTC	CASSPTDRGGRGEQYF
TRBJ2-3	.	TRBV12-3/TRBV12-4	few	TGTGCCAGCAGTTTCATCCTTGACTACCTAACAGATACGCAGTATTTT	CASSFILDYLTDTQYF